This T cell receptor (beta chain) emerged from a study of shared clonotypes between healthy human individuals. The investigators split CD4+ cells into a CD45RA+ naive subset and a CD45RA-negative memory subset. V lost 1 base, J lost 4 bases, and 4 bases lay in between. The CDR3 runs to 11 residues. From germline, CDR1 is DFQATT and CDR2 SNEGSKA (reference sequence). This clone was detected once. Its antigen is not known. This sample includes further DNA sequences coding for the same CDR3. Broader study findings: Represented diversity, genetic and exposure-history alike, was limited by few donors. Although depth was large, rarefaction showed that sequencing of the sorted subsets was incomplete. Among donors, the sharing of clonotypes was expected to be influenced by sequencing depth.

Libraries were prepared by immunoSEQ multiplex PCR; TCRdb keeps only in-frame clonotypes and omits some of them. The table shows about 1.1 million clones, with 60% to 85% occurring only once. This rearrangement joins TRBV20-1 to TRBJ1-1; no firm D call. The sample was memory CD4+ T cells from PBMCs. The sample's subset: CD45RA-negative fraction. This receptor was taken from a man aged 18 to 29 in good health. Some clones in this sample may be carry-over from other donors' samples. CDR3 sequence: CSARGGTEAFF. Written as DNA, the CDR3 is TGCAGTGCTAGAGGTGGCACTGAAGCTTTCTTT.